This TCR beta chain is drawn from a study of blood T cell repertoires in COVID-19. Study-wide background: COVID-19 samples collected from the United States, Italy and Spain covered acute and convalescent phases.

Source study methods: Reference gene primer amplification gave estimated nucleated cell counts. Profiling relied on immunoSEQ multiplex PCR, and the TCRdb table lists in-frame clones only, not all of them. V, J and clone size reflect that table, while D and trimming were determined from the DNA. The sample lists under 250,000 clones; around nine tenths were seen once. From germline, CDR1 is SQVTM and CDR2 ANQGSEA. CDR3 length: 15 residues. V gave up 6 bases and J gave up 5 bases; unmatched junction bases: 15. This chain links TRBV29-1 with TRBJ1-1; TRBD1 matches 7 bases. This sequence originates from a woman aged 55-70 years with acute or convalescent COVID-19. Sequences were obtained from peripheral blood. CDR3 residues: CSVRERDSRGTEAFF. The CDR3 DNA is TGCAGCGTCCGGGAGAGGGACAGCCGGGGAACTGAAGCTTTCTTT. Together with reference TRBV29-1 and TRBJ1-1, the CDR3 gives the full variable domain: SAVISQKPSRDICQRGTSLTIQCQVDSQVTMMFWYRQQPGQSLTLIATANQGSEATYESGFVIDKFPISRPNLTFSTLTVSNMSPEDSSIYLCSVRERDSRGTEAFFGQGTRLTVV.